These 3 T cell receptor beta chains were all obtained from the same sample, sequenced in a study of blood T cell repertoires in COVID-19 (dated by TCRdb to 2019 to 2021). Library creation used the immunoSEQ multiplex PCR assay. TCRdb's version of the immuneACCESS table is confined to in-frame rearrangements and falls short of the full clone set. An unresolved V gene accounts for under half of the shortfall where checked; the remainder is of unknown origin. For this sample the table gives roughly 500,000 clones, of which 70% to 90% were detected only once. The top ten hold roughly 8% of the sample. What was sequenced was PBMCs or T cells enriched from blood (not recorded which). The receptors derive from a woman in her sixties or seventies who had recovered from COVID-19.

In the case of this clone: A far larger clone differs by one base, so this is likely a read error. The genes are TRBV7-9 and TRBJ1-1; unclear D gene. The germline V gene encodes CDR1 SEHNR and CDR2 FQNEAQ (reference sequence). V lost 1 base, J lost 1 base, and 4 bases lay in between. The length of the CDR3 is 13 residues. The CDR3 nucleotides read TGTGCCAGCAGCTTAGACACGAACACTGAAGCTTTCTTT. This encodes CASSLDTNTEAFF.

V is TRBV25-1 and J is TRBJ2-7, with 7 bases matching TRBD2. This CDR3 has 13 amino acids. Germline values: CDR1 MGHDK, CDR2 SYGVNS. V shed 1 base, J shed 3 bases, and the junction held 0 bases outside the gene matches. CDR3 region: CASSEWGGYEQYF. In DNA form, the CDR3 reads TGTGCCAGCAGTGAATGGGGGGGCTACGAGCAGTACTTC.

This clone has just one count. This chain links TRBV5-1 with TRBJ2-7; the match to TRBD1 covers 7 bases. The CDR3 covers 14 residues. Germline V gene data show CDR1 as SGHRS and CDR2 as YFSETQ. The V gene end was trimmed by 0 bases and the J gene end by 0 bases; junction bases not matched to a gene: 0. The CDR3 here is CASSLDRGSYEQYF. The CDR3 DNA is TGCGCCAGCAGCTTGGACAGGGGCTCCTACGAGCAGTACTTC.